This TCR beta chain was sequenced for a study of high-grade serous ovarian cancer treatment subgroups. As for the study in general: On average, just over 14,000 reads and roughly 7,700 unique TCR beta rearrangements were obtained per sample. Overall study findings and caveats: These tumor repertoires lack spatial information from bulk sequencing. Repertoire similarity ranged about 0.095 to 0.79 between tumors of one patient.

Tumor samples were obtained before definitive surgery or chemotherapy. Comments on this clone: Its antigen is currently unknown.

Germline V gives CDR1 SGHRS, CDR2 YFSETQ. V was pared by 0 bases and J by 6 bases, with 11 bases between. The CDR3 is made up of 14 amino acids. Here immunoSEQ multiplex PCR was the method, and the copy in TCRdb shows in-frame clones only, minus some. The profile shows roughly 7,700 clones, under 85% of them singletons. V and J are TRBV5-1 and TRBJ2-3, with a possible D match to TRBD2 (5 bases). The sequencing sample was made of tumor tissue. The source of this sequence is a human donor with high-grade serous ovarian cancer. CDR3 in amino acids: CASSLDRLMDTQYF. CDR3 nucleotides: TGCGCCAGCAGCTTGGATCGACTAATGGATACGCAGTATTTT.